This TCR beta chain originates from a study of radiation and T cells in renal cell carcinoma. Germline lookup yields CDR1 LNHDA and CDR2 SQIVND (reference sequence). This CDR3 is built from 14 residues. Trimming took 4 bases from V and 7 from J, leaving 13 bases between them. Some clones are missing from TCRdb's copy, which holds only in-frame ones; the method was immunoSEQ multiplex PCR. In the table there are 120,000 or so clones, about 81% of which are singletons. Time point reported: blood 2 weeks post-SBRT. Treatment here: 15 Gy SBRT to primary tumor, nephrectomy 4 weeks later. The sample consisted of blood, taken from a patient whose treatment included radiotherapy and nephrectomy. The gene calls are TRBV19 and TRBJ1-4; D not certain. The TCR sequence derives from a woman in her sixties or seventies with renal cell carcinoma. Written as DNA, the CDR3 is TGTGCCAGTAGTAGCAGGAACCGGGGTGAAAAACTGTTTTTT. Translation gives CASSSRNRGEKLFF.